These T cell receptor beta chains were read from a single sample in a study of T cells in Graves' hyperthyroidism and ophthalmopathy. TCRdb re-called the multiplex PCR reads with MiXCR, one entry per CDR3 protein. The sample consists of more than 550,000 distinct CDR3 sequences, around 20% of them appearing once. Sequenced sample: blood. The receptors come from a woman aged 50 to 65 with Graves' hyperthyroidism that later progressed to Graves' ophthalmopathy. Both conserved end residues are part of each CDR3. Clone size is shown for a subset of rows, as once, few, many or a class of expanded clone.

cdr3_aa j_call v_call clone_size
CAIRSDRGGYEQYF TRBJ2-7 TRBV10-3 few
CASTWTGGRGYEQYF TRBJ2-7 TRBV5-6 NA
CAWVTYNEQFF TRBJ2-1 TRBV30 few
CASSQDSSSGNTVYF TRBJ1-3 TRBV3-1 NA
CASTLGSMNTEAFF TRBJ1-1 TRBV3-1 NA
CASSWGIAGGPDTQYF TRBJ2-3 TRBV7-2 many
CSADDGRLQETQYF TRBJ2-5 TRBV20-1 few
CASSPSTGFDTQYF TRBJ2-3 TRBV13 few
CASSFQAPNTEAFF TRBJ1-1 TRBV5-1 many
CASSEGPAETQYF TRBJ2-5 TRBV2 many
CSAITGTGLRTQYF TRBJ2-5 TRBV20-1 few
CASRRDRGLDEQYF TRBJ2-7 TRBV2 NA
CASSDSGRGQGYTF TRBJ1-2 TRBV2 NA
CASSGQGLHNEKLFF TRBJ1-4 TRBV2 NA
CASSQAKRYNTGELFF TRBJ2-2 TRBV3-1 many
CASAGQGGYGYTF TRBJ1-2 TRBV12-3/TRBV12-4 NA
CATLRRGGTEAFF TRBJ1-1 TRBV12-3/TRBV12-4 many
CTSSLLGNSYNEQFF TRBJ2-1 TRBV11-1 once
CASSLAELGGQFF TRBJ2-1 TRBV5-1 NA
CASKSAREGTQYF TRBJ2-5 TRBV7-9 few
CASGTADTEAFF TRBJ1-1 TRBV7-9 many
CATSRAQGTGELFF TRBJ2-2 TRBV15 NA
CASSLEPAGRNSPLHF TRBJ1-6 TRBV12-3/TRBV12-4 many
CASSFLGQAGEAQYF TRBJ2-5 TRBV27 NA
CASSELTGSGNTIYF TRBJ1-3 TRBV25-1 few
CAISSLADEQFF TRBJ2-1 TRBV10-3 few
CASSSQTGSRGSPLHF TRBJ1-6 TRBV12-3/TRBV12-4 many
CASSLAASNGEKLFF TRBJ1-4 TRBV13 many
CASRRPGATNYGYTF TRBJ1-2 TRBV27 few
CASSTGLARNEQFF TRBJ2-1 TRBV7-2 many
CASSLTGQSLGGELFF TRBJ2-2 TRBV7-6 many
CASSAGHASNYGYTF TRBJ1-2 TRBV6-1 NA
CAWSVQGPTEAFF TRBJ1-1 TRBV30 many
CASSSTRASSTQYF TRBJ2-3 TRBV11-1 many
CASSLRTGPQGGTQYF TRBJ2-5 TRBV5-1 few
CASIRQMNTEAFF TRBJ1-1 TRBV6-1 many
CASSLNGATGNTIYF TRBJ1-3 TRBV3-1 NA
CASSRNLAANTEAFF TRBJ1-1 TRBV3-1 many
CSARDIVEQYF TRBJ2-7 TRBV20-1 many